Shown below are 12 T cell receptor beta chains from a single sample sequenced in a study of early T cells in non-severe SARS-CoV-2 infection. MiXCR, applied by TCRdb to the 5' RACE reads, yields one record per CDR3 protein. The sample lists approximately 77,000 distinct CDR3 sequences, 15% to 17% occurring once. Source material: whole blood. Receptors originate from an adult who was a healthcare worker with PCR-confirmed SARS-CoV-2 infection or an uninfected control (not recorded which).

The V and J genes are TRBV5-1 and TRBJ2-2; tentative D call: TRBD1 (6 bases). This CDR3 has 16 residues. The germline gives CDR1 SGHRS, CDR2 YFSETQ. V lost 0 bases to trimming and J lost 7 bases, with 16 bases between them. The DNA for the CDR3 is TGCGCCAGCAGCTTGGAGGGGGTCAGGTTCGGCGGGGAGCTGTTTTTT. Amino acids: CASSLEGVRFGGELFF.

This clonotype was recorded a few times. This sequence joins TRBV6-2 or TRBV6-3 and TRBJ1-5; D is unclear. V was cut by 2 bases and J by 6 bases, with 14 bases left in between. The CDR3 covers 15 residues. Per germline, CDR1 MNHEY and CDR2 SVGEGT. CDR3 sequence (DNA): TGTGCCAGCAGTTACGGCCGGTTATCTGGTCAGCCCCAGCATTTT. Protein product: CASSYGRLSGQPQHF.

The CDR3 sequence: CASSVRALGEQYF. CDR3 nucleotide sequence: TGCGCCAGCAGCGTCCGGGCTCTGGGCGAGCAGTACTTC. V and J are TRBV5-1 and TRBJ2-7; unclear D gene. The ends were cut back, 4 bases at V and 6 bases at J, with 14 bases in the middle. The germline V gene has CDR1 SGHRS and CDR2 YFSETQ. The CDR3 has 13 residues.

This clonotype has only a few counts. The chain is built from TRBV4-1 and TRBJ2-2, with D maybe TRBD1 (5 bases). The CDR3 spans 14 residues. Germline values: CDR1 MGHRA, CDR2 YSYEKL. The V gene lost 1 base and the J gene lost 5 bases, with 8 bases spanning the gap. The CDR3 region is CASSQGRDTGELFF. CDR3 nucleotide sequence: TGCGCCAGCAGCCAAGGCAGGGATACCGGGGAGCTGTTTTTT.

The rearrangement uses TRBV6-6 and TRBJ1-5, with D maybe TRBD1 (6 bases). Germline assignment: CDR1 MNHNY and CDR2 SVGAGI (reference sequence). The CDR3 is made up of 17 amino acids. Trimming left V 2 bases short and J 0 bases short, with 14 bases between. CDR3 protein: CASSYNTGPDSNQPQHF. In nucleotides, the CDR3 is TGTGCCAGCAGTTACAATACAGGGCCGGATAGCAATCAGCCCCAGCATTTT.

The rearrangement links TRBV7-9 to TRBJ2-5; D remains ambiguous. The CDR3 runs to 13 residues. Trimming removed 1 base from V and 4 bases from J, with 7 bases in between. Germline assignment: CDR1 SEHNR and CDR2 FQNEAQ (reference sequence). The CDR3 protein is CASSLGPSETQYF. The CDR3 nucleotides read TGTGCCAGCAGCTTAGGGCCTTCAGAGACCCAGTACTTC.

This clonotype was found a few times. This sequence joins TRBV19 and TRBJ2-2, with D uncertain. The germline CDR1 and CDR2 sequences are LNHDA and SQIVND (reference sequence). V lost 0 bases, J lost 10 bases, and 3 bases lay in between. The CDR3 consists of 11 residues. In nucleotides, the CDR3 is TGTGCCAGTAGTATAGACGAGGAGCTGTTTTTT. Encoded protein: CASSIDEELFF.

The V and J genes are TRBV2 and TRBJ2-2, with 7 positions matching TRBD2. Germline lookup yields CDR1 SNHLY and CDR2 FYNNEI. V was pared by 7 bases and J by 0 bases, with 8 bases of the junction left unmatched. The CDR3 spans 16 residues. The CDR3 DNA sequence: TGTGCCAGCAAGAGGGAAACTAGCGCGAACACCGGGGAGCTGTTTTTT. As protein: CASKRETSANTGELFF.

In this sample, this clonotype turned up a few times. The rearrangement uses TRBV6-1 and TRBJ2-7; 7 bases fit TRBD1. Germline lookup yields CDR1 MNHNS and CDR2 SASEGT. V lost 2 bases and J lost 2; bases outside the gene matches: 3. The CDR3 spans 14 residues. The CDR3 coding sequence is TGTGCCAGCAGTGAAACAGGGGAGACCTACGAGCAGTACTTC. The encoded protein is CASSETGETYEQYF.

Worth noting for this clonotype: The junction and the germline gene differ at one end; a read error may be behind it. The J gene is TRBJ2-7, the V gene TRBV6-5; 8 nucleotides match TRBD2. This CDR3 spans 16 amino acids. Germline assignment: CDR1 MNHEY and CDR2 SVGAGI. CDR3: CASSNSAGTRVYEQYF. The CDR3 bases are TGTGCCAGCAGTAACTCAGCCGGGACTAGGGTCTACGAGCAGTACTTC.

Of note for this clonotype: The junction differs from germline at one of its ends, possibly a read error. The CDR3 region is CASSLYRQGPSENTIYF. The CDR3 DNA reads as TGTGCCAGCAGCTTGTACCGACAGGGACCCTCTGAAAACACCATATATTTT. The chain joins TRBV5-4 to TRBJ1-3, with 7 positions matching TRBD1. Per the germline V gene, CDR1 is SGHNT and CDR2 is YYREEE (reference sequence). The CDR3 totals 17 residues. The whole variable domain, filled in from reference TRBV5-4 and TRBJ1-3, reads ETGVTQSPTHLIKTRGQQVTLRCSSQSGHNTVSWYQQALGQGPQFIFQYYREEENGRGNFPPRFSGLQFPNYSSELNVNALELDDSALYLCASSLYRQGPSENTIYFGEGSWLTVV.

The chain combines TRBV19 with TRBJ2-1, with D possibly called TRBD1 or TRBD2 (5 bases each). Trimming removed 7 bases at V and 5 bases at J, with 12 bases between. The CDR3 is made up of 13 amino acids. Germline assignment: CDR1 LNHDA and CDR2 SQIVND (reference sequence). CDR3: CASTYLGDNEQFF. DNA of the CDR3: TGTGCCAGTACCTACCTGGGGGACAATGAGCAGTTCTTC.